A single sample is the source of the 22 T cell receptor beta chains below, sequenced in a study of T cell responses to AZD1222 COVID-19 vaccine. TCRdb's table, derived via immunoSEQ multiplex PCR, lists solely in-frame clones and lacks some. The sample contains roughly 150,000 clones, 88% of which appear only once. The material sequenced was peripheral blood, taken on day 0 of AZD1222 vaccination. Every receptor here comes from an adult in good health.

The V gene is TRBV7-2, the J gene TRBJ1-1, with TRBD1 as a possible D gene (5 bases). Trimming pared 5 bases from V and 7 bases from J, leaving 11 bases between. The length of the CDR3 is 12 residues. The germline gives CDR1 SGHTA, CDR2 FQGNSA. CDR3 amino acids: CASSRPGGEAFF. The CDR3 DNA sequence: TGTGCCAGCAGCCGCCCGGGGGGTGAAGCTTTCTTT. Complete variable domain (other parts from reference TRBV7-2 and TRBJ1-1): GAGVSQSPSNKVTEKGKDVELRCDPISGHTALYWYRQSLGQGLEFLIYFQGNSAPDKSGLPSDRFSAERTGGSVSTLTIQRTQQEDSAVYLCASSRPGGEAFFGQGTRLTVV.

About this clone itself: At one end, the junction sequence differs from germline, possibly due to a read error. V is TRBV7-7 and J is TRBJ1-1; D not certain. The length of the CDR3 is 17 residues. The germline V gene encodes CDR1 SSHAT and CDR2 FNYEAQ (reference sequence). CDR3 DNA sequence: TGTGCTAGCAGCTTCGGTTCGGTCCCCATTAAAGACACTGAAGCTTTCTTT. Protein product: CASSFGSVPIKDTEAFF.

The chain carries TRBV3-1 (or the pseudogene TRBV3-2) and TRBJ1-6; TRBD1 aligns across 10 bases. Germline V lookup: CDR1 LGHDT, CDR2 YNNKEL (reference sequence). J lost 6 bases, V lost 1 base, and 0 bases had no gene match. The length of the CDR3 is 15 residues. The CDR3 protein is CASSQGDRGNSPLHF. DNA for the CDR3: TGTGCCAGCAGCCAAGGGGACAGGGGTAATTCACCCCTCCACTTT.

This clone has only one observation. The genes are TRBV28 and TRBJ2-1; 7 positions match TRBD1. CDR1 is MDHEN and CDR2 is SYDVKM in the germline V gene. J was trimmed by 9 bases and V by 5 bases; bases with no gene match: 4. CDR3 length: 12 amino acids. The CDR3 protein is CASSRTGGEQFF. The CDR3 DNA reads as TGTGCCAGCAGTCGGACAGGTGGTGAGCAGTTCTTC. Using reference TRBV28 and TRBJ2-1 for the parts outside the CDR3, the full variable domain is DVKVTQSSRYLVKRTGEKVFLECVQDMDHENMFWYRQDPGLGLRLIYFSYDVKMKEKGDIPEGYSVSREKKERFSLILESASTNQTSMYLCASSRTGGEQFFGPGTRLTVL.

The chain joins TRBV27 to TRBJ1-5; TRBD1 is a possible D gene (6 bases). The CDR3 is 16 amino acids. CDR1 and CDR2 from the germline V gene are MNHEY and SMNVEV (reference sequence). The V and J ends lost 3 bases and 0 bases respectively, with 12 bases between them. The CDR3, as DNA: TGTGCCAGCAGTTTGGATTCCAGGGGTAGCAATCAGCCCCAGCATTTT. It yields the protein CASSLDSRGSNQPQHF.

The gene calls are TRBV27 and TRBJ1-3; D is possibly TRBD1 (6 bases). Germline V CDR1 and CDR2: MNHEY, SMNVEV (reference sequence). V gave up 3 bases and J gave up 2 bases, with 8 bases separating them. The CDR3 is 14 amino acids. Written as DNA, the CDR3 is TGTGCCAGCAGTTTGAAGGGGGCTGGAAACACCATATATTTT. Residues: CASSLKGAGNTIYF.

For the CDR3, the DNA is TGTGCCAGCAGTTTAATGGGGGTTCTCTCTGGGCGGAAGGTCACCTACGAGCAGTACTTC. This gives the protein CASSLMGVLSGRKVTYEQYF. The V and J genes are TRBV27 and TRBJ2-7; either TRBD1 or TRBD2 may fit D (5 bases each). The CDR3 covers 20 residues. Per the germline V gene, CDR1 is MNHEY and CDR2 is SMNVEV (reference sequence). Trimming stripped 2 bases from V and 2 bases from J, with 28 bases between.

This chain connects TRBV4-2 to TRBJ1-5, with TRBD1 as a possible D gene (5 bases). The germline CDR1 and CDR2 sequences are LGHNA and YNFKEQ. Trimming took 4 bases from V and 7 from J, leaving 14 bases between them. The CDR3 is 14 residues long. CDR3 sequence (DNA): TGTGCCAGCAGCCCCGGGGAGAGGGGCCAGCCCCAGCATTTT. This codes for CASSPGERGQPQHF.

This clone was seen once. The chain links TRBV23-1 to TRBJ2-4; possibly TRBD2 for D (6 bases). TRBV23-1 is an open reading frame, and its role is uncertain. CDR3 length: 16 amino acids. V was trimmed by 4 bases and J by 1 base, leaving 14 bases between them. CDR3 loop: CASSPSGRRAKNIQYF. Here the CDR3 DNA reads TGCGCCAGCAGTCCGTCTGGGAGGAGGGCCAAAAACATTCAGTACTTC.

The chain links TRBV19 to TRBJ2-5; D possibly corresponds to TRBD2 (5 bases). CDR1 LNHDA and CDR2 SQIVND come from the germline V gene (reference sequence). This CDR3 spans 15 amino acids. Trimming took 0 bases from V and 5 from J, leaving 13 bases between them. The CDR3 sequence: CASSIDTGSGETQYF. CDR3 bases: TGTGCCAGTAGTATAGATACGGGGAGTGGGGAGACCCAGTACTTC.

The chain joins TRBV25-1 to TRBJ2-2, with 13 bases that match TRBD2. The CDR3 runs 15 residues. Unmatched junction bases numbered 2, after V lost 5 bases and J lost 5 bases. Germline loops: CDR1 MGHDK, CDR2 SYGVNS. This chain's CDR3 is CASSQGLAGTGELFF. The CDR3 DNA reads as TGTGCCAGCAGTCAGGGACTAGCGGGGACCGGGGAGCTGTTTTTT.

This chain uses TRBV7-8 with TRBJ2-1; perhaps TRBD2 as D (6 bases). Trimming left V 5 bases short and J 4 bases short, with 12 bases between. CDR1 and CDR2 from the germline V gene are SGHVS and FQNEAQ. The CDR3 spans 14 residues. The CDR3 here is CASSLSGAYNEQFF. The CDR3 nucleotides read TGTGCCAGCAGCCTTAGCGGAGCATACAATGAGCAGTTCTTC.

J is TRBJ1-1 and V is TRBV5-6; no definite D call. From germline, CDR1 is SGHDT and CDR2 YYEEEE. Trimming stripped 1 base from V and 0 bases from J, with 10 bases between. The CDR3 extends over 15 amino acids. The CDR3 region has the DNA TGTGCCAGCAGCTTGAGACAAACCTTGAACACTGAAGCTTTCTTT. Amino acid sequence: CASSLRQTLNTEAFF.

The chain joins TRBV6-5 to TRBJ2-2, with D tentatively TRBD2 (5 bases). The CDR3 spans 14 residues. Germline V lookup: CDR1 MNHEY, CDR2 SVGAGI. V dropped 4 bases and J dropped 7 bases, with 13 bases sitting between them. The CDR3 region is CASSWASRGGELFF. The CDR3 DNA is TGTGCCAGCAGTTGGGCTAGTCGGGGCGGGGAGCTGTTTTTT.

V and J are TRBV4-2 and TRBJ1-5; 8 positions match TRBD1. The CDR3 consists of 16 residues. V trimming: 1 base; J trimming: 1 base; junction bases outside the gene matches: 3. CDR1 and CDR2 from the germline V gene are LGHNA and YNFKEQ. CDR3 bases: TGTGCCAGCAGCCAAGCGGACAGGGTCAGCAATCAGCCCCAGCATTTT. It specifies CASSQADRVSNQPQHF.

V gene TRBV27 combines with J gene TRBJ1-2; D call uncertain. The CDR3 runs 14 residues. Germline assignment: CDR1 MNHEY and CDR2 SMNVEV (reference sequence). Trimming left V 2 bases short and J 2 bases short, with 9 bases between. CDR3 region: CASSLGRNNYGYTF. The CDR3 nucleotides are TGTGCCAGCAGTTTAGGGCGGAACAACTATGGCTACACCTTC.

This clone was found a few times. The rearrangement joins TRBV10-3 to TRBJ1-4, with D possibly TRBD1 on 5 matching bases. V was shortened by 9 bases and J by 5 bases, with 13 bases between the two germline ends. Germline lookup yields CDR1 ENHRY and CDR2 SYGVKD. CDR3 length: 13 residues. In nucleotides, the CDR3 is TGTGCCATTGGGGTGACAGAGAATGAAAAACTGTTTTTT. This codes for CAIGVTENEKLFF.

This rearrangement joins TRBV28 to TRBJ1-2; maybe TRBD1 (5 bases). V lost 5 bases and J 1 base, leaving 14 bases between the germline ends. Germline CDR1 reads MDHEN; CDR2 reads SYDVKM. CDR3 length: 15 residues. CDR3 sequence reads: CASSAGTPRNYGYTF. The CDR3 nucleotides read TGTGCCAGCAGTGCCGGGACTCCCCGTAACTATGGCTACACCTTC.

CDR3 coding DNA: TGTGCCAGTAGTACTGGATTCTTCGCTAACTATGGCTACACCTTC. Residues: CASSTGFFANYGYTF. V usage is TRBV19 and J usage is TRBJ1-2; D not resolved. Trimming cost V 4 bases and J 0 bases, with 12 bases left between them. The CDR3 runs to 15 residues. Germline V gene data show CDR1 as LNHDA and CDR2 as SQIVND (reference sequence).

The chain employs TRBV23-1 and TRBJ1-5, with a possible D match to TRBD1 (5 bases). TRBV23-1 is an ORF; its function is uncertain. Trimming removed 0 bases from V and 0 bases from J, with 12 bases in between. The CDR3 runs to 17 residues. Here the CDR3 DNA reads TGCGCCAGCAGTCAATCAAAAGGGGACTATAGCAATCAGCCCCAGCATTTT. Residues: CASSQSKGDYSNQPQHF.

The gene calls are TRBV29-1 and TRBJ1-2; a possible D gene is TRBD1 (5 bases). This CDR3 spans 13 amino acids. Germline V gives CDR1 SQVTM, CDR2 ANQGSEA. With 4 bases removed from V and 5 bases from J, the gap between germline ends came to 14 bases. The CDR3 sequence: CSVVEGTEYGYTF. The CDR3 DNA reads TGCAGCGTTGTCGAGGGGACGGAGTATGGCTACACCTTC.

The chain joins TRBV2 to TRBJ2-7; unclear D gene. Germline-derived CDR1 and CDR2 are SNHLY and FYNNEI. With 2 bases removed from V and 3 bases from J, the gap between germline ends came to 8 bases. CDR3 length: 13 amino acids. The CDR3: CASSERHLYEQYF. As DNA, the CDR3 is TGTGCCAGCAGTGAACGACACCTCTACGAGCAGTACTTC.